This T cell receptor (beta chain) was retrieved from a study of shared clonotypes between healthy human individuals (dated by TCRdb to about 2020). With respect to the entire study: The cohort included three men and a couple of women between 18 and 49 years of age. For each donor, CD4 naive and CD4 memory were each run on three plates, CD8 naive on two plates, and CD8 memory on one plate. To increase sequencing depth and limit assay-specific biases, TCR repertoire library preparation and sequencing were carried out by different laboratories using diverse techniques. Leukapheresis yielded between about 0.94 and 10 billion PBMCs per donor. To estimate repertoire size and how much clonotype sharing occurs between individuals, the study deeply sequenced the blood TCR repertoires of roughly 5 healthy adults. On the study overall, not on this receptor specifically: About 5% of naive CD4, 3.5% of naive CD8, about 2.5% of memory CD4, and 0.4% of memory CD8 clonotypes were shared across a handful of donors. Clonotypes shared by all four sorted-subset donors showed higher generation probabilities than non-shared clonotypes. Because the study included only a small number of donors, the genetic and exposure-history diversity represented was limited. Sampling was restricted to blood, and TCR repertoires in tissues likely differ from the TCR repertoires found in blood. Even with the large sequencing depth, rarefaction of the sorted-subset datasets indicated that sequencing was incomplete. Larger estimated clonotype richness was generally found for naive subsets than for memory subsets. Based on pairwise subsampling, the degree of clonotype sharing among donors was expected to be affected by sequencing depth.

The donors were healthy, HIV-negative adults who had no recently reported acute infections or vaccinations. Every donor was a Caucasian adult residing in Nashville, Tennessee, USA. CD4+ T cells were enriched through magnetic negative selection, after which naive cells were positively selected on CD45RA and the remaining negative fraction served as the memory subset. Blood was collected by leukapheresis, and PBMCs were isolated by Ficoll-Histopaque density gradient centrifugation and then cryopreserved in liquid nitrogen vapor phase. Purity and quantity of every magnetically sorted T cell population were checked by analytical flow cytometry. Each sorted fraction had its genomic DNA isolated and then quantified by UV absorbance on a Nanodrop 2000c. CDR1 and CDR2, looked up from the germline V gene (reference sequence), are LNHNV and YYDKDF. Spanning cysteine to phenylalanine, the CDR3 consists of 16 amino acids. Only the CDR3 DNA is retained, 48 bases long and in frame from the first base. Trimming accounts for 4 bases at V and 0 bases at J, while the number of junction bases matched to no gene is 6.

With respect to this clone: The target of this receptor is not known. No base qualities exist here, and no much larger clone lies one base off it.

TCR CDR3 regions were amplified from genomic DNA by multiplex PCR using the deep immunoSEQ assay. Genomic DNA extracted from each cell subset was distributed evenly over all wells of several immunoSEQ 96-well plates, and each plate served as one replicate. Each replicate PCR for sorted subsets received about 180 ng genomic DNA, equal to tens of thousands of T cell genomes. Purified libraries were measured with a Qubit 3.0 fluorometer, size-checked on a Bioanalyzer 2100, and measured again with the KAPA Library Quantification kit. Each immunoSEQ 96-well plate was sequenced on its own single-read 150-cycle Illumina NextSeq 550 flow cell. Per the source publication's procedure: Because only junctional sequences without quality scores were contained in the immunoSEQ output, filtering matching that applied to full-length reads could not be performed. Sequences were annotated with PyIR, a Python wrapper for IgBLAST v1.9, and V/J genes and CDR3 were assigned using IMGT germline references. Reads were filtered out if the reads had weak V/J assignments (E-value above 1e-6), no CDR3, stop codons, out-of-frame junctions, or ambiguous translated residues. V3J clonotypes were defined by identical inferred V gene, J gene, and CDR3 amino acid sequence. Percentage overlap between repertoires was calculated by dividing the number of shared unique clonotypes by the size of the smaller repertoire. RTK rarefaction, the Chao1 estimator, and Recon v2.1 estimates of unobserved clonotypes were used to assess repertoire richness. Generation probabilities were computed with OLGA for all TCRbeta clonotypes obtained by the gDNA method from a handful of donors. In its TCRdb copy, this immuneACCESS table keeps in-frame sequences only and misses some clones. Where compared with another copy, unresolved V genes explain less than half of these, and the others have no known cause. V and J calls and clone size are those listed in that table; D and trimming were worked out from the DNA. The sample table lists 2.3 million or so clones, 80% to 95% of them with a count of one. The ten largest clones represent 0.39% of the sample.

The source is a man aged 18 to 29 in good health. Some clones in this sample may be carry-over from other donors' samples. The V gene is TRBV15 and the J gene is TRBJ1-5; 7 central bases correspond to TRBD1. The specimen was naive CD4+ T cells from PBMCs. The label giving this sample's cell subset or site can be read as: CD45RA+ positively selected. The nucleotides read TGTGCCACCAGCACCCGGAGGGGGCCTAGCAATCAGCCCCAGCATTTT. It translates as CATSTRRGPSNQPQHF.